These 2 T cell receptor beta chains were all obtained from the same sample, sequenced in a study of PD-1 blockade in mismatch repair-deficient tumors. Sequencing was performed with immunoSEQ multiplex PCR; in TCRdb, only in-frame clones are kept and a portion is missing. The table includes tens of thousands of clones, around 82% detected once. The sequencing here drew on peripheral blood, taken 4 weeks after starting pembrolizumab. The source of these receptors is an adult with mismatch repair-deficient cancer.

V is TRBV9 and J is TRBJ1-1; no clear D. The CDR3 covers 13 residues. Germline V gene lookup returns CDR1 SGDLS and CDR2 YYNGEE. V lost 0 bases and J lost 4, with 7 bases in between. The CDR3 loop reads CASSVERGTEAFF. The CDR3 DNA follows: TGTGCCAGCAGCGTAGAAAGAGGCACTGAAGCTTTCTTT.

The rearrangement uses TRBV5-1 and TRBJ2-1; D is unclear. The germline V gene encodes CDR1 SGHRS and CDR2 YFSETQ. The V gene lost 7 bases and the J gene lost 3 bases, with 11 bases spanning the gap. This CDR3 is 13 amino acids long. The CDR3 DNA sequence: TGCGCCAGCTCGGACGCAAGCTACAATGAGCAGTTCTTC. It codes for CASSDASYNEQFF.